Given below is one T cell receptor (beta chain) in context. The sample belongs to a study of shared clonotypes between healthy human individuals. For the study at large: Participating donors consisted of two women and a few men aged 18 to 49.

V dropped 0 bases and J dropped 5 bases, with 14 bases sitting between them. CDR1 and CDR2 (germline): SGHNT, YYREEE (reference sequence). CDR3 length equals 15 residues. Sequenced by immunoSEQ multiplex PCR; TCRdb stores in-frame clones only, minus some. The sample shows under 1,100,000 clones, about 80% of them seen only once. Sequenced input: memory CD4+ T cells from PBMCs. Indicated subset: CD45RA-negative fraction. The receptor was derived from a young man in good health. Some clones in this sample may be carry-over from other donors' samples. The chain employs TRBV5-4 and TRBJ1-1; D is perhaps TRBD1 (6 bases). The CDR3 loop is CASSLGQGQGTEAFF. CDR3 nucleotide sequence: TGTGCCAGCAGCTTGGGGCAGGGGCAGGGGACTGAAGCTTTCTTT.